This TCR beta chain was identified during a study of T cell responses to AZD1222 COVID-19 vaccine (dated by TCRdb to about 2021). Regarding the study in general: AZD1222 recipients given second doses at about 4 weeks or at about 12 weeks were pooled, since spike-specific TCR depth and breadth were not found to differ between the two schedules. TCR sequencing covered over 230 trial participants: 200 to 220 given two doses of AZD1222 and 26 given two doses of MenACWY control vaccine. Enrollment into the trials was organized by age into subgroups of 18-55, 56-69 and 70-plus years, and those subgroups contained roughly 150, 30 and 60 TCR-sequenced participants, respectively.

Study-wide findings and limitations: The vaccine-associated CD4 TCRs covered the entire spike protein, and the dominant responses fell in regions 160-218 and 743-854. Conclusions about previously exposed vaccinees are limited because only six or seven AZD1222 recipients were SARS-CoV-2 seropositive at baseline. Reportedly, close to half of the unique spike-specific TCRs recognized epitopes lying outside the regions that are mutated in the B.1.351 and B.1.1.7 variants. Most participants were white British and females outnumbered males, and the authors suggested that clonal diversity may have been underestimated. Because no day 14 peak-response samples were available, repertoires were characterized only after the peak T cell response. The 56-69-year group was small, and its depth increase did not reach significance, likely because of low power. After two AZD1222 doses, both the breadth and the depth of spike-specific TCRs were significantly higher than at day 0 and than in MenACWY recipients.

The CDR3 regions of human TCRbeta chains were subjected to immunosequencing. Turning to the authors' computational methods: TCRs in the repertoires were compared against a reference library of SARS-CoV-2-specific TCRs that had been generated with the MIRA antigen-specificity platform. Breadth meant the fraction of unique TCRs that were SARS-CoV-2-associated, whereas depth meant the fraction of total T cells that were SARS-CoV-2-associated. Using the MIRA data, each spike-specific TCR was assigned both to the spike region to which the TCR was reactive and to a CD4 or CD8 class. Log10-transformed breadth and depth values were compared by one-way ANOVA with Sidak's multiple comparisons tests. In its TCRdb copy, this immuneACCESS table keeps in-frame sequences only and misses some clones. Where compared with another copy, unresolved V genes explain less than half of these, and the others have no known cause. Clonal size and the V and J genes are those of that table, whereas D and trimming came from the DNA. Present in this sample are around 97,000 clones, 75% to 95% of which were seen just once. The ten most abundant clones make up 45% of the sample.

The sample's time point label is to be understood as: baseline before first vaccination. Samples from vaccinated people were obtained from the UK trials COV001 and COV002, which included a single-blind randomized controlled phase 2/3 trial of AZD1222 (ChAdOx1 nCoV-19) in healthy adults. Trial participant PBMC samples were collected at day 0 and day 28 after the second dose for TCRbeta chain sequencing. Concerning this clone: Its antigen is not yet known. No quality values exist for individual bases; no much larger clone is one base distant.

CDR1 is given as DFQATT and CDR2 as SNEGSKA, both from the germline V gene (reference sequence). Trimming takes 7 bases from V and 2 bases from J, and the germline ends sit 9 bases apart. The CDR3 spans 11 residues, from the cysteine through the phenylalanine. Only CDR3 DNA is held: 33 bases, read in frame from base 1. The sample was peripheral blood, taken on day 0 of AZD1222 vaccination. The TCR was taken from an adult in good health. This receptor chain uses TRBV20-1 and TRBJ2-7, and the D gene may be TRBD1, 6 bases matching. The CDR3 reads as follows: CSVQGTYEQYF. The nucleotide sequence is TGCAGTGTACAGGGTACCTACGAGCAGTACTTC.